This is a list of T cell receptor beta chains from one sample in a study of cytomegalovirus exposure and HLA in healthy donors. Measured with immunoSEQ multiplex PCR; TCRdb has only the in-frame clones, and not every one. Its clone listing holds approximately 130,000 clones. Specimen: PBMCs. These receptors came from an older woman in good health and CMV-seronegative. The CDR3 runs from the conserved cysteine through the conserved F or W.

TRBJ2-3,14,TRBV2,CASSGSRITDTQYF
TRBJ2-6,13,TRBV27,CASSSLGANVLTF
TRBJ2-5,15,TRBV5-1,CASSLAGTEQETQYF
TRBJ2-7,19,TRBV14,CASSQDLWARDRSLGEQYF
TRBJ2-7,17,TRBV18,CASSPLPSSGLSYEQYF
TRBJ2-5,13,TRBV25-1,CASSPGGVETQYF
TRBJ1-1,16,TRBV7-2,CASSPRGGKTNTEAFF
TRBJ2-3,15,TRBV29-1,CSVGLGGGSTDTQYF
TRBJ2-2,15,TRBV19,CASSMSLATTGELFF
TRBJ2-5,15,TRBV5-1,CASAGGAGVGETQYF
TRBJ1-1,13,TRBV5-4,CASSRDSNTEAFF
TRBJ2-3,15,TRBV2,CASSEGLPRTDTQYF
TRBJ2-7,17,TRBV7-9,CASSLVGGSRRSYEQYF
TRBJ2-1,14,TRBV19,CASSSPGTKNEQFF
TRBJ2-7,13,TRBV6-1,CASSEWGQGRQYF
TRBJ2-5,11,TRBV6-6,CAGQGRGEQYF
TRBJ2-1,15,TRBV30,CAWSPSGSTYNEQFF
TRBJ2-5,14,TRBV7-7,CASSATGGRETQYF
TRBJ1-5,17,TRBV19,CASTPSWDSGLNRPQHF
TRBJ1-3,17,TRBV7-9,CASSPAGQELSGNTIYF
TRBJ2-2,15,TRBV6-1,CASTGRVTFTGELFF
TRBJ1-4,15,TRBV2,CASRDRGLGNEKLFF